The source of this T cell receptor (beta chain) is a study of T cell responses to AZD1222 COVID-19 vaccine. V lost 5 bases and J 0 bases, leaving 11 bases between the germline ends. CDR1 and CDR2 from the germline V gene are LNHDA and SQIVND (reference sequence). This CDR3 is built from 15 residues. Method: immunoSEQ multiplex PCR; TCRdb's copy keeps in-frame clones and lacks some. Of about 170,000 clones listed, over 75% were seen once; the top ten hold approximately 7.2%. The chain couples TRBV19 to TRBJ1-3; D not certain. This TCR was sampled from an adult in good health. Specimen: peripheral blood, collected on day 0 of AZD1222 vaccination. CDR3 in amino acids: CASSRGFDSGNTIYF. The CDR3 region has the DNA TGTGCCAGTAGTCGCGGGTTTGACTCTGGAAACACCATATATTTT.